The 10 T cell receptor beta chains reported below all come from one sample, sequenced in a study of T cell responses to AZD1222 COVID-19 vaccine. The data were produced by immunoSEQ multiplex PCR, yet TCRdb's version contains in-frame clones alone and is incomplete. Of 110,000 to 150,000 clones in the sample, approximately 90% are singletons; the top ten hold 4.7%. The material sequenced was peripheral blood, taken on day 0 of AZD1222 vaccination. The source is an adult in good health.

This rearrangement joins TRBV2 to TRBJ1-5, with D hard to call. Trimming took 7 bases from V and 4 from J, leaving 14 bases between them. Germline V gene data show CDR1 as SNHLY and CDR2 as FYNNEI. The CDR3 length is 14 residues. CDR3 coding DNA: TGTGCCAGCAACCCGAGAGAGTTAAATCAGCCCCAGCATTTT. It encodes CASNPRELNQPQHF. Together with reference TRBV2 and TRBJ1-5, the CDR3 gives the full variable domain: EPEVTQTPSHQVTQMGQEVILRCVPISNHLYFYWYRQILGQKVEFLVSFYNNEISEKSEIFDDQFSVERPDGSNFTLKIRSTKLEDSAMYFCASNPRELNQPQHFGDGTRLSIL.

V is TRBV6-5 and J is TRBJ1-2; D is undetermined. This CDR3 has 16 amino acids. The V end was cut by 0 bases, the J end by 1 base, with 12 bases between. Germline loops: CDR1 MNHEY, CDR2 SVGAGI. CDR3 amino acids: CASSYSMRGLNYGYTF. CDR3 DNA sequence: TGTGCCAGCAGTTACTCGATGAGAGGGCTTAACTATGGCTACACCTTC.

The chain couples TRBV28 to TRBJ2-7; D possibly uses TRBD1 or TRBD2 (5 bases each). Per the germline V gene, CDR1 is MDHEN and CDR2 is SYDVKM. This CDR3 contains 15 residues. Trimming left V 5 bases short and J 5 bases short, with 19 bases between. CDR3 bases: TGTGCCAGCAGTCACAAAGGGGAGAAGCAGAACGAGCAGTACTTC. As protein: CASSHKGEKQNEQYF.

This sequence joins TRBV29-1 and TRBJ2-7; D may be TRBD1 or TRBD2 (5 bases each). The V and J ends lost 4 bases and 6 bases respectively, with 19 bases between them. Germline V gene data show CDR1 as SQVTM and CDR2 as ANQGSEA. This CDR3 is built from 14 residues. The CDR3 region has the DNA TGCAGCGTTGGGGTAATGAGGAGTGGGGGCGAGCAGTACTTC. Translating it yields CSVGVMRSGGEQYF.

V usage is TRBV6-5 and J usage is TRBJ1-4; D possibly corresponds to TRBD1 (6 bases). Germline V gives CDR1 MNHEY, CDR2 SVGAGI. V was pared by 0 bases and J by 7 bases, with 12 bases between. This CDR3 has 15 residues. The CDR3 sequence is CASSYSDGGGEKLFF. The CDR3, as DNA: TGTGCCAGCAGTTACTCGGACGGGGGCGGTGAAAAACTGTTTTTT.

The rearrangement joins TRBV27 to TRBJ2-7; no clear D gene. V shed 4 bases and J shed 0 bases, with 13 bases lying between them. The CDR3 covers 15 residues. CDR1 and CDR2 from the germline V gene are MNHEY and SMNVEV (reference sequence). CDR3 DNA: TGTGCCAGCAGTTCGCGCCTAAGGAGCTCCTACGAGCAGTACTTC. It is translated as CASSSRLRSSYEQYF.

This clone was picked up one time. The chain carries TRBV7-2 and TRBJ2-3; D not resolved. The germline V gene has CDR1 SGHTA and CDR2 FQGNSA. This CDR3 has 12 residues. The V and J ends lost 5 bases and 5 bases respectively, with 8 bases between them. CDR3 in DNA: TGTGCCAGCAGCCCGAACCGAGATACGCAGTATTTT. Its protein is CASSPNRDTQYF.

The chain joins TRBV27 to TRBJ2-1, with a tentative D call TRBD1 (6 bases). The CDR3 contains 12 residues. V was cut by 6 bases and J by 8 bases, with 11 bases left in between. Germline V gene lookup returns CDR1 MNHEY and CDR2 SMNVEV (reference sequence). The CDR3 loop is CASSPGVDEQFF. CDR3 nucleotides: TGTGCCAGCAGCCCAGGGGTCGATGAGCAGTTCTTC.

The gene calls are TRBV30 and TRBJ2-7; D perhaps matches TRBD2 (6 bases). Trimming took off 3 bases at V and 4 bases at J, with 7 bases between the two ends. In germline, CDR1 is GTSNPN, CDR2 SVGIG (reference sequence). The CDR3 has 11 amino acids. CDR3: CAWSSGYEQYF. In nucleotides, the CDR3 is TGTGCCTGGAGCAGCGGGTACGAGCAGTACTTC.

The genes are TRBV12-3 or TRBV12-4 and TRBJ1-5; TRBD1 agrees at 9 bases. V lost 5 bases and J lost 5; bases outside the gene matches: 1. The CDR3 sequence is 13 residues long. The CDR3 protein is CASSGQGYQPQHF. DNA of the CDR3: TGTGCCAGCAGTGGACAGGGGTATCAGCCCCAGCATTTT.